One T cell receptor beta chain is described in this entry. Antigen unknown. These data originate in a study of human thymus T cells. Here immunoSEQ multiplex PCR was the method, and the copy in TCRdb shows in-frame clones only, minus some. Of around 70,000 clones listed, about 95% are singletons. Corrective heart surgery yielded the resections from which the thymus tissue came. Per the germline V gene, CDR1 is WSHSY and CDR2 is SAAADI. The CDR3 is 15 amino acids. The V end was cut by 8 bases, the J end by 0 bases, with 17 bases between. Overall study findings and caveats: Repertoires sampled from thymus and blood appeared biased in V and J gene usage. Related research has reported that thymic repertoires overlap highly among unrelated individuals.

The chain joins TRBV10-2 to TRBJ2-7, with D uncertain. Sequencing used thymus tissue. The clonotype was recovered from a girl in the first two years of life with a congenital heart defect but otherwise immunologically healthy. The CDR3: CASSSGSLSSYEQYF. The DNA of the CDR3 is TGCGCCAGCTCGTCGGGCAGTCTTTCCTCCTACGAGCAGTACTTC.